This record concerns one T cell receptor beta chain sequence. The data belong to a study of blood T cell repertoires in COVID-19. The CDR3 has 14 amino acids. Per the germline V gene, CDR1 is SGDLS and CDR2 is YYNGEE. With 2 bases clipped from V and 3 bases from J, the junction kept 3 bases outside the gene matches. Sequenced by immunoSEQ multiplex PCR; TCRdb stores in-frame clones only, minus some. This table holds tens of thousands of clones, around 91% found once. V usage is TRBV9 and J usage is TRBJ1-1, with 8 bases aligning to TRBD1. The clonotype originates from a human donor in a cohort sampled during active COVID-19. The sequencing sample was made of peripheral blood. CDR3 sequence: CASSVTGEDTEAFF. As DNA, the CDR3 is TGTGCCAGCAGCGTGACAGGGGAGGACACTGAAGCTTTCTTT.